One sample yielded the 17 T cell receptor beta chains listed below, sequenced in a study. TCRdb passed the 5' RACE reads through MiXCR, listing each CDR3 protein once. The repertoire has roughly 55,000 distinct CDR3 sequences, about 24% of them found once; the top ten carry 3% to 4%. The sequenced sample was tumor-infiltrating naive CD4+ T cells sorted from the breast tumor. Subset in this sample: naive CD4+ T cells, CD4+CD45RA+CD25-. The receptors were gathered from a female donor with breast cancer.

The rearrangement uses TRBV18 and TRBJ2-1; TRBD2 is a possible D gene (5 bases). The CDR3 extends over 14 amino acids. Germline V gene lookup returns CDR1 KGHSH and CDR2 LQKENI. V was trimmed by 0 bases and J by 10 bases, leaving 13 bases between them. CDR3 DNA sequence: TGTGCCAGCTCACCACCGGGAGTAGCATTCGAGCAGTTCTTC. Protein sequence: CASSPPGVAFEQFF.

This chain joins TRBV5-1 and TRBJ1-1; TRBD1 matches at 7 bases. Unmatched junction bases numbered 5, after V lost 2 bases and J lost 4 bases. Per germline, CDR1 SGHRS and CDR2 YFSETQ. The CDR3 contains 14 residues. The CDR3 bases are TGCGCCAGCAGCTTCAATCCAGGGGGCACTGAAGCTTTCTTT. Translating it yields CASSFNPGGTEAFF.

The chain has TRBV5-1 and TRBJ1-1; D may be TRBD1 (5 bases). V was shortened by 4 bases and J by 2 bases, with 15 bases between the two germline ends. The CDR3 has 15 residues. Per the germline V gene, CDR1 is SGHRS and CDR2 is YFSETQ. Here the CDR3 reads CASSRGDRQNTEAFF. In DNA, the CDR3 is TGCGCCAGCAGCCGGGGAGACAGACAAAACACTGAAGCTTTCTTT.

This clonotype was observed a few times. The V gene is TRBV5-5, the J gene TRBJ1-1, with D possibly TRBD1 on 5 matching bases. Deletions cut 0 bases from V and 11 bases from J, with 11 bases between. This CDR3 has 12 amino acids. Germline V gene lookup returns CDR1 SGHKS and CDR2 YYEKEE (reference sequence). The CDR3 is CASSLGGDSAFF. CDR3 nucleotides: TGTGCCAGCAGCTTGGGGGGGGACTCCGCTTTCTTT.

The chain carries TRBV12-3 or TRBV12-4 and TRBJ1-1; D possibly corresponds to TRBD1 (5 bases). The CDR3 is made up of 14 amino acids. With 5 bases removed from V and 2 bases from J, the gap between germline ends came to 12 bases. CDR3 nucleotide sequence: TGTGCCAGCAGTCCGGAGACAGTTAACACTGAAGCTTTCTTT. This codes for CASSPETVNTEAFF.

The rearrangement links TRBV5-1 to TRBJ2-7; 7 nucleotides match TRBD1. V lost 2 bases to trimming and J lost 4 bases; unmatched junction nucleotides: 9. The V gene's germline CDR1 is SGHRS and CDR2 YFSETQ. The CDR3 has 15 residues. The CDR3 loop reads CASSFDGQAPYEQYF. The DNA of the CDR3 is TGCGCCAGCAGCTTCGACGGACAGGCGCCATACGAGCAGTACTTC.

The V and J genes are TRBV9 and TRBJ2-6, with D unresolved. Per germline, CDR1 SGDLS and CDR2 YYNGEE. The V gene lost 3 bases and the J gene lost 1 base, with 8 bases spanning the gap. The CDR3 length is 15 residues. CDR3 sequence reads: CASSGDISGANVLTF. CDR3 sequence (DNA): TGTGCCAGCAGCGGCGACATATCTGGGGCCAACGTCCTGACTTTC.

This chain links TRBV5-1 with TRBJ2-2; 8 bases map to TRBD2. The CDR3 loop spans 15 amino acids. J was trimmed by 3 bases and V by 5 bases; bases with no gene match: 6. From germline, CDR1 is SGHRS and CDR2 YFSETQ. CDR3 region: CASSSTSGYTGELFF. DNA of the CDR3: TGCGCCAGCAGTTCAACTAGCGGATACACCGGGGAGCTGTTTTTT. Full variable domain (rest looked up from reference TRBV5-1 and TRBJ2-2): KAGVTQTPRYLIKTRGQQVTLSCSPISGHRSVSWYQQTPGQGLQFLFEYFSETQRNKGNFPGRFSGRQFSNSRSEMNVSTLELGDSALYLCASSSTSGYTGELFFGEGSRLTVL.

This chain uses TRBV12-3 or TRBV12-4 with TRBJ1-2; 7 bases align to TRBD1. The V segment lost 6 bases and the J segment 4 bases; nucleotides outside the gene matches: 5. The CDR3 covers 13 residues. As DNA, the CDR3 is TGTGCCAGCAGCCAGACAGGGATCTATGGCTACACCTTC. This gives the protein CASSQTGIYGYTF.

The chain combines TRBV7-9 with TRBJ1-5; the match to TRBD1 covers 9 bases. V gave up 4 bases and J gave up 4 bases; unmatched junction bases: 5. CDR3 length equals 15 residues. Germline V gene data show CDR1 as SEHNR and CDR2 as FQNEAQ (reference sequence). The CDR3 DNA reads TGTGCCAGCAGCTCCTCGGGACAGGGTAATCAGCCCCAGCATTTT. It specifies CASSSSGQGNQPQHF.

CDR3 protein: CASSLRPSGTSGEQYF. In DNA form, the CDR3 reads TGTGCCAGCAGCTTAAGGCCCTCCGGGACTAGCGGGGAGCAGTACTTC. This sequence joins TRBV7-8 and TRBJ2-7, with 12 bases identical to TRBD2. Trimming cost V 2 bases and J 7 bases; bases outside gene matches: 9. CDR1 and CDR2 (germline): SGHVS, FQNEAQ. The CDR3 length is 16 residues.

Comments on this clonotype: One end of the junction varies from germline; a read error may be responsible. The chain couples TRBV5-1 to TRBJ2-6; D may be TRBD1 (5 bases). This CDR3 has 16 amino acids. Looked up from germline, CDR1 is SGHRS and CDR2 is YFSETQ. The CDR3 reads CASSLVVRSGAIVLTF. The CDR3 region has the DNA TGCGCCAGCAGCTTAGTTGTCCGGTCTGGGGCCATCGTCCTGACTTTC.

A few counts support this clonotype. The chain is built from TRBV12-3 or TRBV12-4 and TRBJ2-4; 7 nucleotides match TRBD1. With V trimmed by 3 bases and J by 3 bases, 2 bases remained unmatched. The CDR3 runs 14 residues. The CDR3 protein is CASSFGQVKNIQYF. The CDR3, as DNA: TGTGCCAGCAGTTTTGGACAGGTCAAAAACATTCAGTACTTC.

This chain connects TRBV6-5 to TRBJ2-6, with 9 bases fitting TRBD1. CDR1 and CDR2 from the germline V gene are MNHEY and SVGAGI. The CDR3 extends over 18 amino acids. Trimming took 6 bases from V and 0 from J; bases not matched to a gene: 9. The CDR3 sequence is CASSETGTGSSGANVLTF. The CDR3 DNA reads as TGTGCCAGCAGCGAAACCGGGACAGGGAGCTCTGGGGCCAACGTCCTGACTTTC.

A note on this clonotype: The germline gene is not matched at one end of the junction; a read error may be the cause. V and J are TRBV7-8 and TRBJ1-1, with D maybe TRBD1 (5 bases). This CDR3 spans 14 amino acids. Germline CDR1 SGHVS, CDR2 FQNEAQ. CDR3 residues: CVSSLTGLGTEAFF. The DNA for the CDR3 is TGTGTCAGCAGCTTAACAGGACTCGGCACTGAAGCTTTCTTT.

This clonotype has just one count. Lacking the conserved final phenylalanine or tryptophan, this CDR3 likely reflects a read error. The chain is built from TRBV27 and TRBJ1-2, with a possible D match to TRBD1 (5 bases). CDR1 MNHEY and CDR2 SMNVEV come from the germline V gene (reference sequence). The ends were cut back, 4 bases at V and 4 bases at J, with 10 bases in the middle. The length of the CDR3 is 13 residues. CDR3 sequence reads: CASSSGGFYGYTL. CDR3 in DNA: TGTGCCAGCAGTTCGGGGGGATTCTATGGCTACACCCTC.

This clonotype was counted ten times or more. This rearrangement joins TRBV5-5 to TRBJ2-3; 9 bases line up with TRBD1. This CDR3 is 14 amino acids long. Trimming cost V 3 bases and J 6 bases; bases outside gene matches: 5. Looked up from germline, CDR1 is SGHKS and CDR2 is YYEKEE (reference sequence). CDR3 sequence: CASSSGTGTDTQYF. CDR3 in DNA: TGTGCCAGCAGCTCCGGGACAGGGACCGATACGCAGTATTTT. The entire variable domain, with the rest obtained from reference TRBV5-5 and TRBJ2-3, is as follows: DAGVTQSPTHLIKTRGQQVTLRCSPISGHKSVSWYQQVLGQGPQFIFQYYEKEERGRGNFPDRFSARQFPNYSSELNVNALLLGDSALYLCASSSGTGTDTQYFGPGTRLTVL.